This passage covers 14 T cell receptor beta chains from one sample sequenced in a study of T cells in tuberculosis. The repertoire was sequenced with immunoSEQ multiplex PCR; TCRdb's copy has only in-frame clones and lacks some. The profile shows tens of thousands of clones, 90% to 95% of them singletons. The specimen was PBMCs. These receptors all come from a donor under 30 with latent tuberculosis or without tuberculosis infection.

This chain uses TRBV27 with TRBJ2-1, with D perhaps TRBD2 (5 bases). V shed 0 bases and J shed 7 bases, with 7 bases lying between them. This CDR3 spans 13 amino acids. Germline V lookup: CDR1 MNHEY, CDR2 SMNVEV (reference sequence). As DNA, the CDR3 is TGTGCCAGCAGTTTATCGGGAGTGAATGAGCAGTTCTTC. This translates into CASSLSGVNEQFF.

The chain recombines TRBV6-5 with TRBJ1-2; TRBD1 might be the D (6 bases). This CDR3 region has 14 residues. The V gene lost 6 bases and the J gene lost 8 bases, with 19 bases spanning the gap. Germline CDR1 is MNHEY and CDR2 is SVGAGI. CDR3 in DNA: TGTGCCAGCAGCTCTCTCATGGGGGCGGAAGGCTACACCTTC. This sequence encodes CASSSLMGAEGYTF.

The chain has TRBV27 and TRBJ2-1, with D perhaps matching TRBD2 (8 bases). The CDR3 extends over 16 amino acids. The germline V and J ends were trimmed by 5 bases and 4 bases, with 18 bases remaining between them. Per the germline V gene, CDR1 is MNHEY and CDR2 is SMNVEV (reference sequence). This CDR3 is CASSPKGAGGYNEQFF. The CDR3 DNA reads TGTGCCAGCAGTCCCAAGGGGGCGGGAGGATACAATGAGCAGTTCTTC.

The chain has TRBV7-3 and TRBJ2-1; D may be TRBD2 (5 bases). V lost 2 bases and J 4 bases, leaving 9 bases between the germline ends. This CDR3 region has 14 residues. The germline CDR1 and CDR2 sequences are SGHTA and FQGTGA. The CDR3 bases are TGTGCCAGCAGCTTAGGCGGGTGGTACAATGAGCAGTTCTTC. It specifies CASSLGGWYNEQFF.

This chain connects TRBV7-8 to TRBJ1-3; no firm D call. In germline, CDR1 is SGHVS, CDR2 FQNEAQ. The length of the CDR3 is 16 residues. Trimming removed 4 bases from V and 3 bases from J, with 16 bases in between. CDR3: CASSSNRVLIGNTIYF. For the CDR3, the DNA is TGTGCCAGCAGCTCAAACCGGGTTTTAATTGGAAACACCATATATTTT.

The chain is built from TRBV7-8 and TRBJ2-3; TRBD2 agrees at 10 bases. Germline V lookup: CDR1 SGHVS, CDR2 FQNEAQ. Unmatched junction bases numbered 7, after V lost 4 bases and J lost 0 bases. This CDR3 has 17 residues. The CDR3 sequence is CASSSALAGGSTDTQYF. The DNA for the CDR3 is TGTGCCAGCAGCTCGGCTTTAGCGGGAGGTAGCACAGATACGCAGTATTTT. The full variable domain, rest sourced from reference TRBV7-8 and TRBJ2-3, is GAGVSQSPRYKVAKRGQDVALRCDPISGHVSLFWYQQALGQGPEFLTYFQNEAQLDKSGLPSDRFFAERPEGSVSTLKIQRTQQEDSAVYLCASSSALAGGSTDTQYFGPGTRLTVL.

This chain joins TRBV7-8 and TRBJ1-1, with D hard to call. Germline loops: CDR1 SGHVS, CDR2 FQNEAQ. This CDR3 has 13 residues. Deletions cut 7 bases from V and 1 base from J, with 10 bases between. CDR3 region: CASIPRRNTEAFF. The CDR3 bases are TGTGCCAGCATCCCCCGGAGGAACACTGAAGCTTTCTTT.

This clone was counted between two and nine times. This chain links TRBV7-3 with TRBJ1-2; 8 positions match TRBD1. CDR1 is SGHTA, CDR2 FQGTGA, per germline. V was pared by 5 bases and J by 5 bases, with 4 bases of the junction left unmatched. This CDR3 has 13 residues. Here the CDR3 DNA reads TGTGCCAGCAGCGCCGGACAGGGATATGGCTACACCTTC. Amino acid sequence: CASSAGQGYGYTF.

The chain employs TRBV6-1 and TRBJ2-4; TRBD1 agrees at 7 bases. V trimming: 4 bases; J trimming: 3 bases; junction bases outside the gene matches: 3. This CDR3 spans 14 amino acids. Germline lookup yields CDR1 MNHNS and CDR2 SASEGT. The CDR3 spells CASSGQGGKNIQYF. For the CDR3, the DNA is TGTGCCAGCAGTGGACAGGGTGGCAAAAACATTCAGTACTTC.

J is TRBJ2-7 and V is TRBV18, with TRBD1 matching 9 bases. This CDR3 region has 17 residues. Germline values: CDR1 KGHSH, CDR2 LQKENI. J gave up 5 bases and V 3 bases, and 14 bases lay outside the gene matches. CDR3 bases: TGTGCCAGCTCACCTTTGGGCCTCGGGACAGGGTTCCACGAGCAGTACTTC. The encoded protein is CASSPLGLGTGFHEQYF.

Turning to this clone: Other DNA sequences of this sample code for an identical CDR3. The chain couples TRBV5-1 to TRBJ1-2; TRBD1 matches at 7 bases. V shed 4 bases and J 6 bases; nucleotides not matched to a gene: 3. Germline V lookup: CDR1 SGHRS, CDR2 YFSETQ. This CDR3 has 12 residues. For the CDR3, the DNA is TGCGCCAGCAGCCTAGGGGGCGATGGCTACACCTTC. Protein product: CASSLGGDGYTF.

The chain has TRBV5-1 and TRBJ1-1; 11 bases match TRBD1. This CDR3 spans 16 amino acids. J was trimmed by 4 bases and V by 3 bases; bases with no gene match: 8. Germline loops: CDR1 SGHRS, CDR2 YFSETQ. The CDR3 sequence: CASSWRTGGAITEAFF. The CDR3 nucleotides are TGCGCCAGCAGCTGGCGGACAGGGGGCGCGATCACTGAAGCTTTCTTT.

The genes are TRBV19 and TRBJ2-7, with 10 bases lining up with TRBD1. CDR3 size: 13 residues. Germline-derived CDR1 and CDR2 are LNHDA and SQIVND (reference sequence). Trimming cost V 9 bases and J 3 bases; bases outside gene matches: 5. The CDR3 sequence: CASSRDRGYEQYF. CDR3 sequence (DNA): TGTGCCAGCTCCCGGGACAGGGGCTACGAGCAGTACTTC.

This clone was counted a single time. This sequence joins TRBV10-3 and TRBJ1-2; a possible D gene is TRBD1 (6 bases). This CDR3 spans 14 amino acids. Germline V CDR1 and CDR2: ENHRY, SYGVKD. Trimming stripped 2 bases from V and 4 bases from J, with 11 bases between. CDR3 sequence reads: CAISEVTGPYGYTF. The CDR3 DNA reads TGTGCCATCAGTGAGGTTACAGGGCCCTATGGCTACACCTTC.